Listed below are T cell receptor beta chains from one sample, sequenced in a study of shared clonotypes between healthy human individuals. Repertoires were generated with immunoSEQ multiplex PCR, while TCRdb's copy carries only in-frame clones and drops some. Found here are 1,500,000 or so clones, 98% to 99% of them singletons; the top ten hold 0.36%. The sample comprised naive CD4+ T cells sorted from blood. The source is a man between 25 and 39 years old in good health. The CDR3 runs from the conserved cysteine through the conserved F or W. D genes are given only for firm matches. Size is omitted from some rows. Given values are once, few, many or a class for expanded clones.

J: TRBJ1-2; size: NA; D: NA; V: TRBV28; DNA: TGTGCCAGCGAAGACCTTAACTATGGCTACACCTTC; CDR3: CASEDLNYGYTF
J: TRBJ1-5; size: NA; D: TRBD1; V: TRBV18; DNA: TGTGCCAGCTCACCAGGACAGGGGTCCTATAGCAATCAGCCCCAGCATTTT; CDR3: CASSPGQGSYSNQPQHF
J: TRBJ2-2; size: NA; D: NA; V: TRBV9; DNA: TGTGCCAGCAGCGTTCAGGTAACCGGGGAGCTGTTTTTT; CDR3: CASSVQVTGELFF
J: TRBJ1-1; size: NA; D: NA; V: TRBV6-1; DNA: TGTGCCAGCAGTGATGGGTATTGGAATACTGAAGCTTTCTTT; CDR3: CASSDGYWNTEAFF
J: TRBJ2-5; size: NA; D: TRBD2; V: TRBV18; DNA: TGTGCCAGCTCACCAAGGCCTATAGCGGGGGCCAGGGGAGAGACCCAGTACTTC; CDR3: CASSPRPIAGARGETQYF
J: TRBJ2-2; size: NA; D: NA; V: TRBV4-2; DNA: TGTGCCAGCAGTCAACTAGGACTAAACACCGGGGAGCTGTTTTTT; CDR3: CASSQLGLNTGELFF
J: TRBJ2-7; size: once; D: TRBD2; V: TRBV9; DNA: TGTGCCAGCAGCGAACTAGCGGGAGGCGGGTCGGGTTACGAGCAGTACTTC; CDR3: CASSELAGGGSGYEQYF
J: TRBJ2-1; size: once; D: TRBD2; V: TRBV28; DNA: TGTGCCAGCAGCCAGACTAGCGTCGATGAGCAGTTCTTC; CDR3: CASSQTSVDEQFF
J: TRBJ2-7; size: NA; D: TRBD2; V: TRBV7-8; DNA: TGTGCCAGCATCCCGGGGGGGCTCCCGCTCTACGAGCAGTACTTC; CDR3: CASIPGGLPLYEQYF
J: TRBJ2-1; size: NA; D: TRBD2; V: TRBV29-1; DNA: TGCAGCGTTGATATAGCGGGGATCTACAATGAGCAGTTCTTC; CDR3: CSVDIAGIYNEQFF
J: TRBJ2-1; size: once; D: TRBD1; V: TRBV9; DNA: TGTGCCAGCAGCGTTCACCGGGACAGGGGGCGTTTTAATGAGCAGTTCTTC; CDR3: CASSVHRDRGRFNEQFF